This T cell receptor (beta chain) is drawn from a study of cytomegalovirus exposure and HLA in healthy donors. Whole-study findings and limits: Later analysis identified a missense DCLRE1C variant that was linked to TCR beta V- and J-gene trimming.

Primers for the PCR totalled 60 Vbeta and 13 Jbeta. The method was immunoSEQ multiplex PCR; TCRdb's version includes in-frame clones alone and lacks a portion of them. This table has 120,000 to 150,000 clones, roughly three quarters appearing once. Remarks on this clone: The target antigen is unknown.

The CDR3 totals 16 residues. Germline V gives CDR1 MDHEN, CDR2 SYDVKM. Trimming removed 4 bases from V and 4 bases from J; junction bases left unmatched: 9. This TCR was sampled from a woman aged 40 to 50 in good health and CMV-seronegative. Sample: PBMCs. V gene TRBV28 combines with J gene TRBJ2-5; 10 bases agree with TRBD1. CDR3 region: CASSSSGTGDGETQYF. The CDR3 DNA reads as TGTGCCAGCAGTTCCTCCGGGACAGGGGATGGAGAGACCCAGTACTTC. Filled out from reference TRBV28 and TRBJ2-5, the complete variable domain reads DVKVTQSSRYLVKRTGEKVFLECVQDMDHENMFWYRQDPGLGLRLIYFSYDVKMKEKGDIPEGYSVSREKKERFSLILESASTNQTSMYLCASSSSGTGDGETQYFGPGTRLLVL.